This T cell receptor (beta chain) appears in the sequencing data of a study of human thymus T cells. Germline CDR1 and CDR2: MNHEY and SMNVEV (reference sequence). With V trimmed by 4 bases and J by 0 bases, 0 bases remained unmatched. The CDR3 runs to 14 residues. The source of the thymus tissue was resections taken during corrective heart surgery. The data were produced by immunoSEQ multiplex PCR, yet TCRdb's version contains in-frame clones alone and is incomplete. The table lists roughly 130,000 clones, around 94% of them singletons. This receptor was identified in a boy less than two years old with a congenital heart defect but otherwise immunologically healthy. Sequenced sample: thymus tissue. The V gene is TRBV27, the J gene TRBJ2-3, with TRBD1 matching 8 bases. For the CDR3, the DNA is TGTGCCAGCAGTTCAGGGGGCAGCACAGATACGCAGTATTTT. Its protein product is CASSSGGSTDTQYF.